The T cell receptor beta chain under discussion was sequenced for a study of blood T cell repertoires in COVID-19. Study information: The samples span acute and convalescent COVID-19 from the United States, Italy and Spain. T cells, B-cell-depleted T cells, or PBMCs provided the cDNA or gDNA that served as material.

Per the study methods: By means of reference gene primer amplification, nucleated cell counts were estimated. The repertoire was sequenced with immunoSEQ multiplex PCR; TCRdb's copy has only in-frame clones and lacks some. The V and J calls and clone size were taken over from that table, and D and trimming were inferred from the DNA. The table includes over 250,000 clones, roughly 88% detected once. This clone was found a few times. The ends lost 6 bases at V and 0 bases at J; junction bases unmatched: 8. There are 17 residues in the CDR3. Germline CDR1 and CDR2: SNHLY and FYNNEI. This rearrangement joins TRBV2 to TRBJ2-6; TRBD2 aligns across 7 bases. Source material: peripheral blood. The sequence was collected from a woman in her 70s with acute or convalescent COVID-19. This CDR3 is CASRTSGVPSGANVLTF. The CDR3 DNA is TGTGCCAGCAGGACGAGCGGGGTTCCCTCTGGGGCCAACGTCCTGACTTTC. Looking up the rest from reference TRBV2 and TRBJ2-6 gives the full variable domain: EPEVTQTPSHQVTQMGQEVILRCVPISNHLYFYWYRQILGQKVEFLVSFYNNEISEKSEIFDDQFSVERPDGSNFTLKIRSTKLEDSAMYFCASRTSGVPSGANVLTFGAGSRLTVL.